This TCR beta chain is drawn from a study of shared clonotypes between healthy human individuals. Points on this clone: Its target is unknown.

Naive CD8 cells were CD45RO-negative, positively selected for CCR7, excluding terminally differentiated effector memory CD45RA+ cells. Repertoires were generated with immunoSEQ multiplex PCR, while TCRdb's copy carries only in-frame clones and drops some. The sample has approximately 2,000,000 clones, just over 90% seen once. Findings and caveats of the study: Clonotypes which were not shared had lower generation probabilities than clonotypes that all four donors shared. Memory subsets had estimated richness that was generally smaller than that of naive subsets.

There are 15 residues in the CDR3. From germline, CDR1 is SEHNR and CDR2 FQNEAQ (reference sequence). V shed 8 bases and J shed 3 bases, with 16 bases lying between them. This receptor was taken from a man younger than 30 in good health. Some clones in this sample may be carry-over from other donors' samples. This rearrangement joins TRBV7-9 to TRBJ1-4, with D perhaps matching TRBD1 (6 bases). The source material was naive CD8+ T cells from PBMCs. The DNA for the CDR3 is TGTGCCAGCTGCCCTACAGGGAGTCCTAATGAAAAACTGTTTTTT. The encoded protein is CASCPTGSPNEKLFF.